This T cell receptor beta chain was sequenced during a study of T-cell memory formation after mild COVID-19. TCRdb ran MiXCR on the 5' RACE reads and lists one entry per CDR3 protein. The sample contains about 320,000 distinct CDR3 sequences, approximately 15% of which appear only once. With 2 bases clipped from V and 5 bases from J, the junction kept 8 bases outside the gene matches. CDR3 size: 15 residues. CDR1 SGHRS and CDR2 YFSETQ come from the germline V gene. This clonotype has only a few counts. The chain carries TRBV5-1 and TRBJ2-3, with 7 bases that match TRBD2. The specimen was PBMCs or a T cell subset sorted from them (not recorded which). This TCR derives from a young man who had mild COVID-19 (a few samples of this study predate the infection). Cell type and time point are not known. The CDR3 loop is CASSLIAGPRDTQYF. The DNA for the CDR3 is TGCGCCAGCAGCTTAATAGCGGGCCCGAGAGATACGCAGTATTTT.